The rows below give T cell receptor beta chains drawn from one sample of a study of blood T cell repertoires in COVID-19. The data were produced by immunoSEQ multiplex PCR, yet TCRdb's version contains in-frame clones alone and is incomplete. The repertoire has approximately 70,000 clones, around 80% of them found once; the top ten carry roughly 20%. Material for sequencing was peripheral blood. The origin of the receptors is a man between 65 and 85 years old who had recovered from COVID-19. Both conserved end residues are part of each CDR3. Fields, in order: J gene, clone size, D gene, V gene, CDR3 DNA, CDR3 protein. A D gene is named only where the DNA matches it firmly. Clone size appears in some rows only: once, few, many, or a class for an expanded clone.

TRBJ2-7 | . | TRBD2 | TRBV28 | TGTGCCAGCAGTCCCCCGGGACTAGTCGCCTACGAGCAGTACTTC | CASSPPGLVAYEQYF
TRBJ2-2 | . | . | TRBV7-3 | TGTGCCAGCAGCTTAAGCCCCCGACAGTTCACCGGGGAGCTGTTTTTT | CASSLSPRQFTGELFF
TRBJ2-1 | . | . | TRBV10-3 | TGTGCCATCAGTGAGTCGGTAGGAGGCGAGCAGTTCTTC | CAISESVGGEQFF
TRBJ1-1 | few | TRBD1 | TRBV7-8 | TGTGCCAGCAGCTTCACAGGGGTGAACACTGAAGCTTTCTTT | CASSFTGVNTEAFF
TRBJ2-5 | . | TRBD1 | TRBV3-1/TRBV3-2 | TGTGCCAGCAGCCCCGGGACAGGGTTTGAGACCCAGTACTTC | CASSPGTGFETQYF
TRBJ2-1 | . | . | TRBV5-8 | TGTGCCAGCAGCCCTGGGGCTTACAATGAGCAGTTCTTC | CASSPGAYNEQFF
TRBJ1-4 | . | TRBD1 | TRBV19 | TGTGCCAGTAGTATCCAGGGGGCTCGGGAAAAACTGTTTTTT | CASSIQGAREKLFF
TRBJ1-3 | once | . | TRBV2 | TGTGCCAGCAGGGTTTCGGGGGGAAACACCATATATTTT | CASRVSGGNTIYF
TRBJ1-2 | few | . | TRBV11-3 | TGTGCCAGCAGCTTAGATCAAGGGGGATACTATGGCTACACCTTC | CASSLDQGGYYGYTF
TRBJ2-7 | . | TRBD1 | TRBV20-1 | TGCAGTGCTAGTGGGGACAGCTTCTACGAGCAGTACTTC | CSASGDSFYEQYF
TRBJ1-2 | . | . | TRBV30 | TGTGCCTGGAGTGTAGCAGGGCAAAGTGGCTACACCTTC | CAWSVAGQSGYTF
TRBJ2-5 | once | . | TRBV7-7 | TGTGCCAGCAGCTCCACAAGGGGTGGGGGGGAGACCCAGTACTTC | CASSSTRGGGETQYF
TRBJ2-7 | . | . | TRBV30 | TGTGCCTGGAGGGCAATCAACGAGCAGTACTTC | CAWRAINEQYF
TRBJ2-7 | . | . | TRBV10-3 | TGTGCCATCAGTGAAAATGGGCAGGGAAGCGAGCAGTACTTC | CAISENGQGSEQYF
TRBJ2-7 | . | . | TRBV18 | TGTGCCAGCTCACCAGATCGGAGCTCCTACGAGCAGTACTTC | CASSPDRSSYEQYF
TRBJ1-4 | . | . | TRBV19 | TGTGCCAGTAGTATCCTCGGGACACAGAATGAAAAACTGTTTTTT | CASSILGTQNEKLFF
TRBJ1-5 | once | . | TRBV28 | TGTGCCAGCAGTGACGGACAGAACAATCAGCCCCAGCATTTT | CASSDGQNNQPQHF
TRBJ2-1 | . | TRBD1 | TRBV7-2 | TGTGCCAGCAGCTGGGGACAGGGAATTTGGAATGAGCAGTTCTTC | CASSWGQGIWNEQFF
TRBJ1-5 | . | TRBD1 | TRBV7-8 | TGTGCCAGCAGCCCCCCCGACAGGGCGTGGCAGCCCCAGCATTTT | CASSPPDRAWQPQHF
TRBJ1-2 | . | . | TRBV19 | TGTGCCAGTAGTATGTCCGGGGTCCACTATGGCTACACCTTC | CASSMSGVHYGYTF
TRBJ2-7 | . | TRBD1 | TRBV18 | TGTGCCAGCTCACCACCGCGGACAGGGGGGACCGAGCAGTACTTC | CASSPPRTGGTEQYF
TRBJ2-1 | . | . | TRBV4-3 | TGCGCCAGCAGCCATTTAGGGGCCCTCTCCTACAATGAGCAGTTCTTC | CASSHLGALSYNEQFF
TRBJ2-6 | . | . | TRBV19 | TGTGCCAGTAGCACCGGACAGCCAGGGGCCAACGTCCTGACTTTC | CASSTGQPGANVLTF
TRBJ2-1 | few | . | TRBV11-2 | TGTGCCAGCAGCTTAATGTTAAACAATGAGCAGTTCTTC | CASSLMLNNEQFF
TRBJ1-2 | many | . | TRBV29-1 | TGCAGCGTTGTCGGGGGAAACTATGGCTACACCTTC | CSVVGGNYGYTF
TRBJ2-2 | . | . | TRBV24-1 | TGTGCCACCTCTGACTCCGCAACCGGGGAGCTGTTTTTT | CATSDSATGELFF
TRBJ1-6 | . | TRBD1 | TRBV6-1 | TGTGCCAGCAGTGCGGACAGGGCGGCTAATTCACCCCTCCACTTT | CASSADRAANSPLHF
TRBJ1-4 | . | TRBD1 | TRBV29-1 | TGCAGCGCCAGGACAGGGAGGAGTGAAAAACTGTTTTTT | CSARTGRSEKLFF
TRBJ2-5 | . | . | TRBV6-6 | TGTGCCAGCAGTCCCGGGACTTCGTACCAAGAGACCCAGTACTTC | CASSPGTSYQETQYF